A selection of T cell receptor beta chains follows, all from one sample in a study of T cell responses to AZD1222 COVID-19 vaccine. Using immunoSEQ multiplex PCR, the repertoire was profiled, and TCRdb retains in-frame clones only, with some absent. The repertoire has roughly 140,000 clones, 85% to 95% of them found once; the top ten carry around 1.5%. Sequenced here: peripheral blood, sampled 28 days after the second AZD1222 dose. The receptor set was obtained from an adult who received the AZD1222 COVID-19 vaccine. Each CDR3 is given with its conserved first and last residue. Fields, in order: J gene, D gene, clone size, V gene, CDR3 DNA, CDR3 protein. A D gene is named only where the DNA matches it firmly. Clone size is given for some rows only: seen once, a few or many times, or a class if the clone is expanded.

J gene: TRBJ2-3
D gene: TRBD1
clone size: NA
V gene: TRBV11-2
CDR3 DNA: TGTGCCAGCAGCTTCGGGACAGGAGGGCCCTTAGATACGCAGTATTTT
CDR3 protein: CASSFGTGGPLDTQYF

J gene: TRBJ1-6
D gene: TRBD1
clone size: NA
V gene: TRBV30
CDR3 DNA: TGTGCCTGGAGCCGGGGACAGGGTTATAATTCACCCCTCCACTTT
CDR3 protein: CAWSRGQGYNSPLHF

J gene: TRBJ1-2
D gene: TRBD1
clone size: NA
V gene: TRBV6-2/TRBV6-3
CDR3 DNA: TGTGCCAGCAGTTCCCGGGACAGGGCTAACTATGGCTACACCTTC
CDR3 protein: CASSSRDRANYGYTF

J gene: TRBJ2-7
D gene: NA
clone size: NA
V gene: TRBV6-4
CDR3 DNA: TGTGCCAGCGACCGGGACGGTTCCTACGAGCAGTACTTC
CDR3 protein: CASDRDGSYEQYF

J gene: TRBJ1-1
D gene: TRBD1
clone size: NA
V gene: TRBV5-4
CDR3 DNA: TGTGCCAGCAGCTTCCGGGACAGGGGGCGGATGAACACTGAAGCTTTCTTT
CDR3 protein: CASSFRDRGRMNTEAFF

J gene: TRBJ1-1
D gene: NA
clone size: NA
V gene: TRBV7-9
CDR3 DNA: TGTGCCAGCAGCTTGGGACGATCCAACACTGAAGCTTTCTTT
CDR3 protein: CASSLGRSNTEAFF

J gene: TRBJ1-2
D gene: TRBD1
clone size: NA
V gene: TRBV28
CDR3 DNA: TGTGCCAGCAGTTTTGACAGGGAAGCGAGTAACTATGGCTACACCTTC
CDR3 protein: CASSFDREASNYGYTF

J gene: TRBJ1-1
D gene: NA
clone size: medium-sized
V gene: TRBV27
CDR3 DNA: TGTGCCAGCAGTTTATCGGGGCCGGGTGGCACTGAAGCTTTCTTT
CDR3 protein: CASSLSGPGGTEAFF

J gene: TRBJ1-2
D gene: NA
clone size: NA
V gene: TRBV18
CDR3 DNA: TGTGCCAGCTCTCGGGGGGGAAACTATGGCTACACCTTC
CDR3 protein: CASSRGGNYGYTF

J gene: TRBJ1-5
D gene: NA
clone size: NA
V gene: TRBV6-2/TRBV6-3
CDR3 DNA: TGTGCCAGCAGCGTCATGCTCCGGGCCCTAAAGCATTTT
CDR3 protein: CASSVMLRALKHF

J gene: TRBJ2-3
D gene: TRBD2
clone size: NA
V gene: TRBV9
CDR3 DNA: TGTGCCAGCAGCGCCGAGAGACTAGCGGGAGTAGATACGCAGTATTTT
CDR3 protein: CASSAERLAGVDTQYF

J gene: TRBJ2-3
D gene: NA
clone size: NA
V gene: TRBV9
CDR3 DNA: TGTGCCAGCAGCGTATCAACTAGCCCCGGCACAGATACGCAGTATTTT
CDR3 protein: CASSVSTSPGTDTQYF

J gene: TRBJ2-3
D gene: TRBD2
clone size: few
V gene: TRBV7-7
CDR3 DNA: TGTGCCAGCAGCTTAGTGGCGGGGGAGAGTGATACGCAGTATTTT
CDR3 protein: CASSLVAGESDTQYF

J gene: TRBJ1-1
D gene: TRBD1
clone size: NA
V gene: TRBV6-5
CDR3 DNA: TGTGCCAGCAGTTATGACAGGGCGGCGGCTTTCTTT
CDR3 protein: CASSYDRAAAFF

J gene: TRBJ1-1
D gene: TRBD1
clone size: NA
V gene: TRBV5-4
CDR3 DNA: TGTGCCAGCAGCAGCGGGACAGTCTCAACTGAAGCTTTCTTT
CDR3 protein: CASSSGTVSTEAFF

J gene: TRBJ1-1
D gene: TRBD1
clone size: NA
V gene: TRBV19
CDR3 DNA: TGTGCCAGTAGTGCAAGACAGGGGGCGAACACTGAAGCTTTCTTT
CDR3 protein: CASSARQGANTEAFF

J gene: TRBJ2-7
D gene: NA
clone size: NA
V gene: TRBV24-1
CDR3 DNA: TGTGCCACCAGTGATTTGCTTCGGCAGGGTTTCCACGAGCAGTACTTC
CDR3 protein: CATSDLLRQGFHEQYF

J gene: TRBJ1-2
D gene: NA
clone size: NA
V gene: TRBV10-3
CDR3 DNA: TGTGCCATCAGTGGCAAATTGACAGATGGCTACACCTTC
CDR3 protein: CAISGKLTDGYTF

J gene: TRBJ1-2
D gene: NA
clone size: few
V gene: TRBV7-2
CDR3 DNA: TGTGCCAGCAGCTTAGGAGGGGGTAGCTACACCTTC
CDR3 protein: CASSLGGGSYTF

J gene: TRBJ2-5
D gene: TRBD1
clone size: NA
V gene: TRBV4-1
CDR3 DNA: TGCGCCAGCAGCCAGGACAGGGTCAAAGAGACCCAGTACTTC
CDR3 protein: CASSQDRVKETQYF

J gene: TRBJ2-7
D gene: NA
clone size: NA
V gene: TRBV28
CDR3 DNA: TGTGCCAGCAGTTCCGGGACGGTGGGCTACGAGCAGTACTTC
CDR3 protein: CASSSGTVGYEQYF

J gene: TRBJ2-7
D gene: TRBD2
clone size: NA
V gene: TRBV30
CDR3 DNA: TGTGCCTGGAGGGGGACTAGATTCGAGCAGTACTTC
CDR3 protein: CAWRGTRFEQYF

J gene: TRBJ1-2
D gene: NA
clone size: NA
V gene: TRBV7-4
CDR3 DNA: TGTGCCAGCAGCTTAATCCCGCACACGTTTTTAGGGTATGGCTACACCTTC
CDR3 protein: CASSLIPHTFLGYGYTF

J gene: TRBJ2-1
D gene: TRBD2
clone size: NA
V gene: TRBV27
CDR3 DNA: TGTGCCAGCAGTTTTGGACTAGCGGGTTGGAATGAGCAGTTCTTC
CDR3 protein: CASSFGLAGWNEQFF

J gene: TRBJ2-1
D gene: NA
clone size: NA
V gene: TRBV3-1/TRBV3-2
CDR3 DNA: TGTGCCAGCAGGTCCTCGGGCATCGTCTACAATGAGCAGTTCTTC
CDR3 protein: CASRSSGIVYNEQFF

J gene: TRBJ2-7
D gene: NA
clone size: NA
V gene: TRBV6-5
CDR3 DNA: TGTGCCAGCAGGTCCGACATGTACGAGCAGTACTTC
CDR3 protein: CASRSDMYEQYF

J gene: TRBJ1-2
D gene: NA
clone size: NA
V gene: TRBV6-5
CDR3 DNA: TGTGCCAGCAGTTACGGGGCCTATGGCTACACCTTC
CDR3 protein: CASSYGAYGYTF

J gene: TRBJ1-2
D gene: NA
clone size: NA
V gene: TRBV12-3/TRBV12-4
CDR3 DNA: TGTGCCAGCACCTCTATAACAACGGTAGGCTACACCTTC
CDR3 protein: CASTSITTVGYTF

J gene: TRBJ2-1
D gene: TRBD2
clone size: NA
V gene: TRBV3-1/TRBV3-2
CDR3 DNA: TGTGCCAGCAGCCAAGATCGAGGACCTAGCGGGGGGCGTATCGATGAGCAGTTCTTC
CDR3 protein: CASSQDRGPSGGRIDEQFF

J gene: TRBJ2-7
D gene: NA
clone size: once
V gene: TRBV28
CDR3 DNA: TGTGCCAGCAGTTTAGGGACAAAGACCGGGCAGTACTTC
CDR3 protein: CASSLGTKTGQYF

J gene: TRBJ1-2
D gene: NA
clone size: NA
V gene: TRBV30
CDR3 DNA: TGTGCCTGGAGTGCCTTATATGGCTACACCTTC
CDR3 protein: CAWSALYGYTF

J gene: TRBJ2-3
D gene: TRBD2
clone size: NA
V gene: TRBV2
CDR3 DNA: TGTGCCAGCAGCATTATAGTACGCGGGAGCTCCCCAGATACGCAGTATTTT
CDR3 protein: CASSIIVRGSSPDTQYF

J gene: TRBJ1-2
D gene: TRBD1
clone size: NA
V gene: TRBV27
CDR3 DNA: TGTGCCAGCGGGTTGACAGGGAACTATGGCTACACCTTC
CDR3 protein: CASGLTGNYGYTF

J gene: TRBJ2-2
D gene: TRBD1
clone size: NA
V gene: TRBV13
CDR3 DNA: TGTGCCAGCAGCCAGAGGCCCCTGGGACAGGGATATATCGTCTCCGGGGAGCTGTTTTTT
CDR3 protein: CASSQRPLGQGYIVSGELFF

J gene: TRBJ1-1
D gene: NA
clone size: NA
V gene: TRBV19
CDR3 DNA: TGTGCCAGTAGTATGGGTCTGTTCACTGAAGCTTTCTTT
CDR3 protein: CASSMGLFTEAFF

J gene: TRBJ2-1
D gene: TRBD2
clone size: NA
V gene: TRBV11-2
CDR3 DNA: TGTGCCAGCAGCGCCAGAACCGGGACTAGCGGTTACAATGAGCAGTTCTTC
CDR3 protein: CASSARTGTSGYNEQFF

J gene: TRBJ1-5
D gene: TRBD1
clone size: NA
V gene: TRBV28
CDR3 DNA: TGTGCCAGCAGTTTATCCCACAGGGGTGGTCAGCCCCAGCATTTT
CDR3 protein: CASSLSHRGGQPQHF

J gene: TRBJ1-4
D gene: NA
clone size: NA
V gene: TRBV28
CDR3 DNA: TGTGCCAGCAGAGATACACAGGGTGCAAATGAAAAACTGTTTTTT
CDR3 protein: CASRDTQGANEKLFF

J gene: TRBJ1-3
D gene: NA
clone size: NA
V gene: TRBV7-2
CDR3 DNA: TGTGCCAGCAGCTTGACGCCAACAACCTCTGGAAACACCATATATTTT
CDR3 protein: CASSLTPTTSGNTIYF

J gene: TRBJ2-6
D gene: NA
clone size: NA
V gene: TRBV28
CDR3 DNA: TGTGCCAGCAGTCTCGGCAATTCTGGGGCCAACGTCCTGACTTTC
CDR3 protein: CASSLGNSGANVLTF

J gene: TRBJ1-2
D gene: NA
clone size: NA
V gene: TRBV6-6
CDR3 DNA: TGTGCCAGCAGTTACTCGGCAGGGTCAAACTATGGCTACACCTTC
CDR3 protein: CASSYSAGSNYGYTF

J gene: TRBJ2-7
D gene: TRBD1
clone size: NA
V gene: TRBV27
CDR3 DNA: TGTGCCAGCAGTTTGGGACAGGGTAACTACGAGCAGTACTTC
CDR3 protein: CASSLGQGNYEQYF

J gene: TRBJ2-5
D gene: NA
clone size: once
V gene: TRBV15
CDR3 DNA: TGTGCCACCAGCCTCTACCTCAGCGGCGAGACCCAGTACTTC
CDR3 protein: CATSLYLSGETQYF

J gene: TRBJ2-7
D gene: NA
clone size: NA
V gene: TRBV5-1
CDR3 DNA: TGCGCCAGCAGCCCCCCGGAGACAACCTACGAGCAGTACTTC
CDR3 protein: CASSPPETTYEQYF

J gene: TRBJ2-1
D gene: NA
clone size: NA
V gene: TRBV11-2
CDR3 DNA: TGTGCCACGTGGACGGGCGTAGATGAGCAGTTCTTC
CDR3 protein: CATWTGVDEQFF

J gene: TRBJ2-7
D gene: TRBD1
clone size: NA
V gene: TRBV11-2
CDR3 DNA: TGTGCCAGCAGCTTACGGCCCGGGACAGGGTCCTACGAGCAGTACTTC
CDR3 protein: CASSLRPGTGSYEQYF

J gene: TRBJ1-1
D gene: NA
clone size: NA
V gene: TRBV13
CDR3 DNA: TGTGCCAGCAGTTCAGGTTGGAAGACTGAAGCTTTCTTT
CDR3 protein: CASSSGWKTEAFF

J gene: TRBJ2-1
D gene: NA
clone size: NA
V gene: TRBV5-1
CDR3 DNA: TGCGCCAGCAGCTTGGCCATGGGTCCCTATGATGAGCAGTTCTTC
CDR3 protein: CASSLAMGPYDEQFF

J gene: TRBJ2-1
D gene: NA
clone size: NA
V gene: TRBV4-2
CDR3 DNA: TGTGCCAGCAGCCTGACGGGCACGCGGGCCTACAATGAGCAGTTCTTC
CDR3 protein: CASSLTGTRAYNEQFF

J gene: TRBJ1-3
D gene: NA
clone size: NA
V gene: TRBV3-1/TRBV3-2
CDR3 DNA: TGTGCCAGCAGCCAAGATTTAGTAACTGGAAACACCATATATTTT
CDR3 protein: CASSQDLVTGNTIYF